This TCR beta chain is from a study of shared clonotypes between healthy human individuals. Splitting the CD4+ cells yielded a CD45RA+ naive subset and a CD45RA-negative memory subset. For every subset, genomic DNA was evenly distributed across several immunoSEQ plates. Sequencing used immunoSEQ multiplex PCR; TCRdb keeps in-frame clones, though not all of them. The table includes some 580,000 clones, around 97% detected once. CDR3 length equals 16 residues. The J segment lost 0 bases and the V segment lost 3 bases, leaving 5 bases of the junction unmatched. CDR1 is SGHTA and CDR2 is FQGNSA in the germline V gene.

Sequenced sample: naive CD4+ T cells sorted from blood. Subset specified: CD45RA+ positively selected. This receptor was identified in a woman under 40 in good health. The chain has TRBV7-2 and TRBJ2-5; the match to TRBD1 covers 9 bases. The CDR3: CASSFSGTGYQETQYF. DNA of the CDR3: TGTGCCAGCAGCTTCTCCGGGACAGGGTACCAAGAGACCCAGTACTTC.